This T cell receptor (beta chain) was identified during a study of cytomegalovirus exposure and HLA in healthy donors. Study conclusions and caveats: Earlier results showed most TCR beta V segments being productive about 87% or about 30% of the time. Later analysis suggested most CMV-associated TCR beta chains were HLA-restricted.

V lost 5 bases to trimming and J lost 5 bases; unmatched junction nucleotides: 3. Germline-derived CDR1 and CDR2 are SGHTA and FQGNSA. The CDR3 length is 13 residues. The PCR made use of 60 Vbeta and 13 Jbeta primers. Source study methods: The count from a later analysis was some 81 million unique TCR beta chains, around 10 million of them shared. Data came from immunoSEQ multiplex PCR; TCRdb stores just in-frame clones and leaves some out. V and J calls plus clone size are reproduced from that table; the DNA served to infer D and trimming. The sample includes about 190,000 clones, roughly 85% of them seen just once. Comment on this clone: Its antigen is undetermined.

The gene calls are TRBV7-2 and TRBJ1-5, with TRBD1 matching 7 bases. The clonotype originates from a boy aged 2 to 10 in good health and CMV-seronegative. The sequencing sample was made of PBMCs. CDR3 loop: CASSPQGDQPQHF. In DNA, the CDR3 is TGTGCCAGCAGCCCCCAGGGGGATCAGCCCCAGCATTTT. Drawing the rest from reference TRBV7-2 and TRBJ1-5, the complete variable domain is GAGVSQSPSNKVTEKGKDVELRCDPISGHTALYWYRQSLGQGLEFLIYFQGNSAPDKSGLPSDRFSAERTGGSVSTLTIQRTQQEDSAVYLCASSPQGDQPQHFGDGTRLSIL.